Here is one T cell receptor beta chain with its context. Its antigen is still unknown. This entry belongs to a study of cytomegalovirus exposure and HLA in healthy donors. Broader study findings: In vitro experiments confirmed that three CMV-associated chains were specific for CMV antigens. TCR beta V segments were, for the most part, productive about 87% or about 30% of the time in an earlier analysis. In a later analysis, several top co-occurrence clusters appeared linked to parvovirus B19, influenza, CMV and Epstein-Barr virus.

This CDR3 has 16 residues. Trimming took 0 bases from V and 4 from J; bases not matched to a gene: 6. Germline assignment: CDR1 LGHNA and CDR2 YSLEER. The PCR had 60 Vbeta and 13 Jbeta primers. Clones were sequenced by immunoSEQ multiplex PCR, and TCRdb holds only the in-frame ones, with some missing. The clone table shows roughly 90,000 clones, with the ten largest holding approximately 15%. The source of this sequence is a man aged 45-65 years in good health and CMV-seropositive. The sequencing input was PBMCs. This chain joins TRBV4-3 and TRBJ1-1; the match to TRBD1 covers 9 bases. CDR3 amino acids: CASSQDWGTGSTEAFF. The CDR3 coding sequence is TGCGCCAGCAGCCAAGATTGGGGGACAGGGAGCACTGAAGCTTTCTTT.